This TCR beta chain is from a study of lymphopenia after photon versus proton radiotherapy. Study-wide results and caveats: After lymphocyte nadir, photon-treated repertoires showed oligoclonal expansion, especially CD8+ Temra. Proton therapy kept repertoires fairly stable, unlike photons, which gained effector/memory cells.

A remark on this clone: No antigen is known for it.

Generated by immunoSEQ multiplex PCR, the TCRdb table keeps only in-frame clones and is missing some. Of around 70,000 clones detected, 85% to 95% appear once; the ten largest clones hold approximately 2.1%. The CDR3 spans 18 residues. The V gene's germline CDR1 is SGDLS and CDR2 YYNGEE. The V gene end was trimmed by 3 bases and the J gene end by 3 bases; junction bases not matched to a gene: 13. Sequencing used peripheral blood, obtained from a patient treated with photon-based radiotherapy. The V gene is TRBV9, the J gene TRBJ2-2, with 8 positions matching TRBD2. The receptor comes from a middle-aged woman with cholangiocarcinoma. CDR3 residues: CASSARLIKREYTGELFF. CDR3 DNA: TGTGCCAGCAGCGCCCGACTAATAAAGCGGGAGTACACCGGGGAGCTGTTTTTT.